This TCR beta chain was identified during a study of blood T cells in healthy people across ages. For the study at large: Template switching caught about one barcoded beta molecule for each two T cells.

Findings and caveats of the study: Roughly linear declines in TCR beta diversity per million T cells occurred with age.

CDR1 and CDR2 (germline): SGHTA, FQGNSA. V was pared by 2 bases and J by 6 bases, with 13 bases between. The CDR3 has 14 amino acids. At least 7 million PBMCs were isolated per sample. Primers used in a second PCR of roughly 7 to 12 cycles were a sample-barcoded 5' primer and a J-beta primer mix. One entry per CDR3 protein, called by TCRdb with MiXCR from the 5' RACE reads. The table records approximately 2,000,000 distinct CDR3 sequences, about two fifths of them present only once. A remark on this clonotype: The target antigen is unknown.

The sequenced sample was blood. The source is a human donor in good health. The J gene is TRBJ1-2, the V gene TRBV7-2; no clear D gene. In DNA form, the CDR3 reads TGTGCCAGCAGCTTATCCGTATTCGGGGATGGCTACACCTTC. Protein product: CASSLSVFGDGYTF.